This is a list of T cell receptor beta chains from one sample in a study of cytomegalovirus exposure and HLA in healthy donors. Clones were read by immunoSEQ multiplex PCR, and TCRdb kept only the in-frame ones, dropping some. The sample has some 170,000 clones, 60% to 85% seen once. The sequenced material came from PBMCs. The origin of the receptors is a woman aged 45-65 years in good health and CMV-seropositive. CDR3s leave out the opening cysteine and the closing phenylalanine or tryptophan. A D gene is named only where the DNA matches it firmly.

>TRBD1|TRBJ1-6|TRBV7-9
ASSRDRGLRSPLH
>NA|TRBJ2-1|TRBV7-9
ASNLRGRFGYNEQF
>NA|TRBJ2-3|TRBV6-5
ASSYGASVGTDTQY
>TRBD1|TRBJ1-1|TRBV6-6
ASSRTGAYTEAF
>TRBD1|TRBJ1-4|TRBV11-2
ASSLGPGGSNEKLF
>TRBD1|TRBJ2-7|TRBV6-6
ASRQGQGGYEQY
>NA|TRBJ1-1|TRBV29-1
SASETEAF
>NA|TRBJ2-7|TRBV5-4
ASSLDMQTYEQY
>TRBD1|TRBJ2-7|TRBV4-1
ASSQVIGTGVSEQY
>NA|TRBJ2-5|TRBV15
ATSRGLEETQY
>NA|TRBJ1-2|TRBV5-1
ASSPGNGARGYT
>TRBD2|TRBJ2-3|TRBV11-2
ASSPRPSGAGTDTQY
>TRBD1|TRBJ1-1|TRBV6-1
ASSEQGGNTEAF
>TRBD1|TRBJ2-1|TRBV5-1
ASSRTGASSYNEQF
>NA|NA|TRBV2
ASGVSSYEQY
>TRBD2|TRBJ2-3|TRBV27
ASSAYSGGGTDTQY
>TRBD2|TRBJ2-5|TRBV9
ASSAGVRGGETQY
>NA|TRBJ2-3|TRBV5-1
ASSFRPSRDTQY
>NA|TRBJ2-5|TRBV4-1
ASSSSRDQETQY
>TRBD1|TRBJ1-1|TRBV29-1
SVPGQVMDTEAF
>NA|TRBJ1-6|TRBV27
ASSRGGPTTPLH
>NA|TRBJ1-4|TRBV7-9
ASRDLGNEKLF
>TRBD1|TRBJ1-2|TRBV19
ATTTGGDVNYGYT
>TRBD1|TRBJ2-1|TRBV5-1
ASSLRDRGNEQF
>NA|TRBJ1-6|TRBV30
AWADSNSPLH
>NA|TRBJ2-2|TRBV7-3
ASSPHEGELF
>NA|TRBJ2-4|TRBV6-5
ASSYSGQLY
>TRBD1|TRBJ1-1|TRBV30
ASQGALFMNTEAF